The 27 T cell receptor beta chains below were found in one sample sequenced in a study of spatial heterogeneity in lung cancer. Documented time point: sample taken at primary tumor resection. Study observations and caveats: Expanded intratumoral alpha and beta TCR counts tracked tumor mutation counts.

No antigen has been identified for these receptors. TCRdb used MiXCR to reprocess the 5' RACE reads, holding one entry per CDR3 protein. The top ten clones hold 25% to 30% of a sample with 3,000 to 4,000 distinct CDR3 sequences, around a tenth of them seen once. The sequences come from lung tumor tissue, collected at surgery. The receptors shown here come from a male donor with early-stage non-small cell lung cancer.

Notes on this clonotype: Within a library made for alpha chains, this beta chain is off target, and its count is uninformative. The chain carries TRBV5-1 and TRBJ1-2; 7 nucleotides match TRBD1. Germline lookup yields CDR1 SGHRS and CDR2 YFSETQ. This CDR3 spans 15 amino acids. The V gene end was trimmed by 0 bases and the J gene end by 8 bases; junction bases not matched to a gene: 10. The CDR3 sequence: CASSLETGTIGGYTF. The DNA of the CDR3 is TGCGCCAGCAGCTTGGAGACAGGGACGATCGGAGGCTACACCTTC.

This clonotype was picked up a small number of times. Since it is a stray read in a library aimed at alpha chains, this beta chain has a size that is not meaningful. The V and J genes are TRBV29-1 and TRBJ2-5, with D possibly matching TRBD2 (5 bases). CDR1 SQVTM and CDR2 ANQGSEA come from the germline V gene. This CDR3 region has 13 residues. V was pared by 6 bases and J by 5 bases, with 16 bases between. The CDR3 bases are TGCAGCGTAGAAAAGCGGAGACGGGAGACCCAGTACTTC. This translates into CSVEKRRRETQYF.

By sample fraction, this clonotype is medium-sized. This beta chain represents an off-target read in a library built for alpha chains; its size is of limited meaning. V is TRBV7-2 and J is TRBJ2-2, with D perhaps assigned TRBD1 or TRBD2 (5 bases each). CDR1 is SGHTA and CDR2 is FQGNSA in the germline V gene. V was shortened by 5 bases and J by 5 bases, with 15 bases between the two germline ends. The CDR3 runs to 15 residues. Here the CDR3 reads CASSPIGGETGELFF. The DNA of the CDR3 is TGTGCCAGCAGCCCCATTGGGGGAGAGACCGGGGAGCTGTTTTTT.

This clonotype is labeled as medium-sized. This beta chain turned up in a library designed for alpha chains; as an off-target read, its abundance says little. The genes are TRBV20-1 and TRBJ2-7; 9 bases match TRBD2. Unmatched junction bases numbered 7, after V lost 0 bases and J lost 1 base. This CDR3 spans 16 amino acids. CDR1 is DFQATT and CDR2 is SNEGSKA in the germline V gene (reference sequence). The chain's CDR3 is CSARDGTGLASYEQYF. In DNA form, the CDR3 reads TGCAGTGCTAGAGACGGAACGGGACTAGCATCCTACGAGCAGTACTTC.

This clonotype was recorded many times. This beta chain slipped into a library made for alpha chains as a stray read, so its size is not meaningful. The gene calls are TRBV4-2 and TRBJ1-1; the D gene is possibly TRBD1 (6 bases). This CDR3 is 15 amino acids long. The V gene lost 4 bases and the J gene lost 1 base, with 13 bases spanning the gap. Per the germline V gene, CDR1 is LGHNA and CDR2 is YNFKEQ. Here the CDR3 reads CASSLLGQSNTEAFF. The CDR3 bases are TGTGCCAGCAGCCTGCTCGGACAGTCGAACACTGAAGCTTTCTTT.

Within the sample, this clonotype is medium-sized (0.01 to 0.1%). Because the library targeted alpha chains, this beta chain is an off-target read whose size means little. The chain recombines TRBV7-3 with TRBJ2-7, with 12 bases matching TRBD2. CDR1 is SGHTA, CDR2 FQGTGA, per germline. This CDR3 contains 13 residues. Unmatched junction bases numbered 4, after V lost 4 bases and J lost 9 bases. CDR3 sequence reads: CASSSLAGGGQYF. In DNA, the CDR3 is TGTGCCAGCAGCTCACTAGCGGGAGGTGGGCAGTACTTC.

This clonotype has at least ten counts. This beta chain lies outside the target of a library built for alpha chains; its clone size means little. This rearrangement joins TRBV7-8 to TRBJ2-2, with 11 bases that match TRBD2. Germline values: CDR1 SGHVS, CDR2 FQNEAQ. Trimming removed 1 base from V and 4 bases from J; junction bases left unmatched: 5. This CDR3 is built from 17 residues. The CDR3 is CASSLGGLAVVTGELFF. The CDR3 DNA is TGTGCCAGCAGCTTAGGGGGACTAGCGGTGGTCACCGGGGAGCTGTTTTTT.

This clonotype is classed as medium-sized. Since the library was made to target alpha chains, this beta chain is a stray read and its abundance is not meaningful. The chain uses TRBV20-1 and TRBJ1-2, with 8 bases identical to TRBD1. Germline CDR1 is DFQATT and CDR2 is SNEGSKA (reference sequence). The ends lost 2 bases at V and 7 bases at J; junction bases unmatched: 6. This CDR3 has 13 residues. The CDR3 DNA is TGCAGTGCTAGATCGGACAGGGAAAGTGGCTACACCTTC. Its protein product is CSARSDRESGYTF.

This clonotype has a count of ten or more. This beta chain is a stray read from a library made for alpha chains; its abundance is not meaningful. The chain combines TRBV12-3 or TRBV12-4 with TRBJ2-7; 8 bases are a match to TRBD2. J gave up 5 bases and V 6 bases, and 9 bases lay outside the gene matches. There are 14 residues in the CDR3. The CDR3 region is CASRVSGKRDEQYF. The CDR3 region has the DNA TGTGCCAGCAGGGTTAGCGGGAAACGGGACGAGCAGTACTTC.

On this clonotype: Since it is a stray read in a library aimed at alpha chains, this beta chain has a size that is not meaningful. The V call is TRBV12-3 or TRBV12-4, the J call TRBJ1-2; no firm D call. Trimming pared 6 bases from V and 6 bases from J, leaving 17 bases between. The CDR3 spans 14 residues. As DNA, the CDR3 is TGTGCCAGCAGACCTGGTAGACTAGTTGATGGCTACACCTTC. Translation gives CASRPGRLVDGYTF.

This clonotype rates as medium-sized (0.01 to 0.1%). This beta chain came through as a stray read in a library set up for alpha chains, and its size says little. The V call is TRBV18, the J call TRBJ2-7, with D possibly called TRBD1 or TRBD2 (5 bases each). CDR1 and CDR2 (germline): KGHSH, LQKENI. The ends were cut back, 3 bases at V and 6 bases at J, with 9 bases in the middle. The CDR3 contains 12 residues. The CDR3 region has the DNA TGTGCCAGCTCACCTTCAGGGAGCGAGCAGTACTTC. Translating gives CASSPSGSEQYF.

This clonotype is judged medium-sized. The library was built for alpha chains, so this beta chain is an off-target read and its size means little. The CDR3 loop is CASSPLSGEQYF. The CDR3 DNA sequence: TGTGCCAGCAGCCCATTATCGGGTGAGCAGTACTTC. The chain couples TRBV7-9 to TRBJ2-7; no firm D call. V was shortened by 5 bases and J by 7 bases, with 12 bases between the two germline ends. Germline V gene lookup returns CDR1 SEHNR and CDR2 FQNEAQ (reference sequence). The CDR3 sequence is 12 residues long.

This clonotype rates as medium-sized (0.01 to 0.1%). Because the library targeted alpha chains, this beta chain is an off-target read whose size means little. This chain links TRBV4-3 with TRBJ2-2, with D unclear. V was shortened by 3 bases and J by 0 bases, with 8 bases between the two germline ends. In germline, CDR1 is LGHNA, CDR2 YSLEER. The CDR3 is 15 amino acids. CDR3 coding DNA: TGCGCCAGCAGCCATCCGGCCCCGAACACCGGGGAGCTGTTTTTT. Encoded protein: CASSHPAPNTGELFF.

This clonotype is medium-sized by share. This beta chain is an unintended read in a library built for alpha chains; its size means little. The chain couples TRBV20-1 to TRBJ2-7, with D tentatively TRBD2 (5 bases). The germline CDR1 and CDR2 sequences are DFQATT and SNEGSKA (reference sequence). The CDR3 consists of 16 residues. The V and J ends lost 6 bases and 6 bases respectively, with 27 bases between them. CDR3 bases: TGCAGTGCGAGCGACCTCTTTCGGGGAAGTTCTGGCGAGCAGTACTTC. Translation: CSASDLFRGSSGEQYF.

This clonotype came up a few times. This beta chain is off target for a library built for alpha chains, so its abundance means little. The CDR3 DNA follows: TGTGCCAGCAGTTACGCCTCAGGGGCAACTAATGAAAAACTGTTTTTT. Protein sequence: CASSYASGATNEKLFF. The chain recombines TRBV12-3 or TRBV12-4 with TRBJ1-4, with a weak D call TRBD1 (6 bases). The CDR3 covers 16 residues. V was clipped by 4 bases and J by 0 bases, with 12 bases between them.

This clonotype was seen many times. The library was prepared for alpha chains; this beta chain is a stray read, so its frequency means little. The chain uses TRBV30 and TRBJ2-2; D gene unclear. This CDR3 has 12 amino acids. V was trimmed by 5 bases and J by 9 bases, leaving 13 bases between them. Germline CDR1 GTSNPN, CDR2 SVGIG (reference sequence). CDR3 sequence reads: CAWAFGNWELFF. CDR3 bases: TGTGCCTGGGCCTTTGGGAACTGGGAGCTGTTTTTT. The full variable domain, completed using reference TRBV30 and TRBJ2-2, is SQTIHQWPATLVQPVGSPLSLECTVEGTSNPNLYWYRQAAGRGLQLLFYSVGIGQISSEVPQNLSASRPQDRQFILSSKKLLLSDSGFYLCAWAFGNWELFFGEGSRLTVL.

This clonotype was observed at least ten times. This beta chain appears as a stray read in a library generated for alpha chains; its size is not informative. The chain combines TRBV5-1 with TRBJ2-1; 7 positions match TRBD2. Trimming at V came to 3 bases and at J to 8 bases, leaving 11 bases not matched to a gene. Germline V lookup: CDR1 SGHRS, CDR2 YFSETQ. The CDR3 contains 15 residues. CDR3 DNA: TGCGCCAGCAGCTCCAGGGAGGGCCTGGGCCATGAGCAGTTCTTC. Amino acid sequence: CASSSREGLGHEQFF. The whole variable domain, filled in from reference TRBV5-1 and TRBJ2-1, reads KAGVTQTPRYLIKTRGQQVTLSCSPISGHRSVSWYQQTPGQGLQFLFEYFSETQRNKGNFPGRFSGRQFSNSRSEMNVSTLELGDSALYLCASSSREGLGHEQFFGPGTRLTVL.

With respect to this clonotype: A much bigger clone sits one base away, suggesting this may be a read error. Since the library was made to target alpha chains, this beta chain is a stray read and its abundance is not meaningful. The J gene is TRBJ2-7, the V gene TRBV6-6; weak D call: TRBD1 (5 bases). The germline gives CDR1 MNHNY, CDR2 SVGAGI (reference sequence). Trimming left V 2 bases short and J 5 bases short, with 22 bases between. The CDR3 covers 17 residues. In DNA, the CDR3 is TGTGCCAGCAGTTACACTCGTGGGGCAAGCAATCCCGACGAGCAGTACTTC. It is translated as CASSYTRGASNPDEQYF.

This clonotype has ten or more counts. For a library built for alpha chains, this beta chain is a stray read; little rests on its size. CDR3 in amino acids: CASSRQTQETQYF. DNA for the CDR3: TGTGCCAGCAGTCGCCAGACCCAAGAGACCCAGTACTTC. The J gene is TRBJ2-5, the V gene TRBV7-2; D call uncertain. Germline V lookup: CDR1 SGHTA, CDR2 FQGNSA. Trimming pared 6 bases from V and 1 base from J, leaving 9 bases between. The CDR3 has 13 residues.

This clonotype rates as medium-sized. This beta chain appears as a stray read in a library generated for alpha chains; its size is not informative. V and J are TRBV21-1 and TRBJ1-6; no check of the table's D call, TRBD1, against the DNA was made. TRBV21-1 is assigned pseudogene status. This CDR3 is built from 12 residues. The DNA of the CDR3 is TGTGCCAGCCGATTTACAGGGACACCCCTCCACTTT. Protein: CASRFTGTPLHF.

Regarding this clonotype: This beta chain represents an off-target read in a library built for alpha chains; its size is of limited meaning. This chain uses TRBV14 with TRBJ2-7; D is unresolved. Germline lookup yields CDR1 SGHDN and CDR2 FVKESK. V lost 4 bases and J lost 4, with 14 bases in between. This CDR3 contains 14 residues. The CDR3 is CASSPDLMMYEQYF. DNA of the CDR3: TGTGCCAGCAGCCCCGACTTAATGATGTACGAGCAGTACTTC.

By share, this clonotype counts as medium-sized (0.01 to 0.1%). Since it is a stray read in a library aimed at alpha chains, this beta chain has a size that is not meaningful. This chain links TRBV5-4 with TRBJ1-2; weak D call: TRBD1 (5 bases). Looked up from germline, CDR1 is SGHNT and CDR2 is YYREEE (reference sequence). The CDR3 is 13 residues long. Trimming took off 4 bases at V and 3 bases at J, with 10 bases between the two ends. CDR3 nucleotide sequence: TGTGCCAGCAGCCACGGGACCGACTATGGCTACACCTTC. Its protein product is CASSHGTDYGYTF. The complete variable domain, with remaining parts taken from reference TRBV5-4 and TRBJ1-2, reads ETGVTQSPTHLIKTRGQQVTLRCSSQSGHNTVSWYQQALGQGPQFIFQYYREEENGRGNFPPRFSGLQFPNYSSELNVNALELDDSALYLCASSHGTDYGYTFGSGTRLTVV.

To note about this clonotype: This beta chain came through as a stray read in a library set up for alpha chains, and its size says little. The gene calls are TRBV12-3 or TRBV12-4 and TRBJ1-1; D might be TRBD1 (5 bases). The length of the CDR3 is 13 residues. V lost 3 bases, J lost 5 bases, and 10 bases lay in between. CDR3 loop: CASSLAGRTEAFF. The CDR3 region has the DNA TGTGCCAGCAGTTTGGCGGGGCGAACTGAAGCTTTCTTT.

This clonotype is labeled medium-sized. For a library built for alpha chains, this beta chain is a stray read; little rests on its size. The chain has TRBV30 and TRBJ1-6; D call uncertain. V lost 2 bases and J lost 7, with 6 bases in between. The CDR3 totals 12 residues. The germline V gene has CDR1 GTSNPN and CDR2 SVGIG (reference sequence). DNA of the CDR3: TGTGCCTGGAGTTGGGGAAATTCACCCCTCCACTTT. It encodes CAWSWGNSPLHF.

The sample holds many counts of this clonotype. This beta chain is off target for a library built for alpha chains, so its abundance means little. The genes are TRBV20-1 and TRBJ1-2; D unclear. The length of the CDR3 is 12 residues. Germline V CDR1 and CDR2: DFQATT, SNEGSKA (reference sequence). V was clipped by 0 bases and J by 1 base, with 3 bases between them. The CDR3 sequence: CSARDSNYGYTF. CDR3 coding DNA: TGCAGTGCTAGAGACAGTAACTATGGCTACACCTTC.

By sample share, this clonotype is medium-sized. This beta chain is an off-target read within a library intended for alpha chains, so its frequency means little. V and J are TRBV5-1 and TRBJ2-1; TRBD1 agrees at 8 bases. V shed 4 bases, J shed 10 bases, and the junction held 10 bases outside the gene matches. The length of the CDR3 is 14 residues. The V gene's germline CDR1 is SGHRS and CDR2 YFSETQ. The CDR3 loop is CASSLRQGAGEQFF. CDR3 bases: TGCGCCAGCAGCCTTCGGCAGGGGGCAGGGGAGCAGTTCTTC.

This clonotype was seen more than once but under ten times. In a library made to pick up alpha chains, this beta chain is a stray read with a size that means little. The chain links TRBV7-3 to TRBJ2-7, with 10 bases aligning to TRBD2. V was pared by 6 bases and J by 0 bases, with 2 bases of the junction left unmatched. The germline V gene has CDR1 SGHTA and CDR2 FQGTGA. There are 14 residues in the CDR3. CDR3 bases: TGTGCCAGCAGAGCTAGCGGGAGCTCCTACGAGCAGTACTTC. This codes for CASRASGSSYEQYF.